This T cell receptor beta chain was sequenced in a study of blood T cell repertoires in COVID-19 (dated by TCRdb to 2020 to 2022). Background for the entire study: Samples covering the acute and convalescent phases of COVID-19 were provided by collaborators in the United States, Italy and Spain. The prospective study material was composed of cDNA or gDNA derived from T cells, B-cell-depleted T cells, or PBMCs. Subjects who had been exposed to COVID-19, were actively infected with it, or had recovered from it provided the deeply sampled blood TCRbeta repertoires that made up the dataset. The repertoires were released in a freely available public database meant as a resource for research on the immune response to SARS-CoV-2. Samples were obtained from the ongoing ImmuneRACE study (first 160 participants) and from about 1,300 subjects provided by 6 global collaborators. A de-identified subject ID, COVID-19 status, age in years and sex were almost always included in the sample metadata. Where available, HLA class I and class II types were taken from metadata supplied by the sample provider and were not determined by assay-based typing.

Results the study describes overall, beyond this receptor: The amount of clinical and demographic metadata varied by source and participant and was provided uncurated.

Reading the germline V gene gives CDR1 SGHTA and CDR2 FQGTGA. V drops 2 bases and J drops 4 bases, leaving 10 bases in between. The CDR3 contains 14 residues, cysteine and phenylalanine counted. The kept DNA is CDR3 alone, 42 bases in frame from the first base. The immunoSEQ Assay, a bias-controlled multiplex PCR, was used to amplify TCRbeta CDR3 regions from genomic DNA. As for the authors' bioinformatics: Within the assay, amplification of reference gene primers was used to estimate how many nucleated cells each sample contained. To quantify the absolute abundance of each unique TCRbeta CDR3 rearrangement, sequence reads were collapsed and filtered. For each sample, productive Simpson clonality was calculated by taking the square root of Simpson's diversity index across productive rearrangements. The clones in this table, taken by TCRdb from immuneACCESS, are in-frame only. Not every clone is retained; where verified, under half of the shortfall comes from an unresolved V gene, and the cause of the rest is unknown. V and J calls and clone size are copied from that table; D and trimming were computed from the DNA. This sample has 400,000 or so clones in its table, and about 87% of those were observed once. Jointly, the top ten make up about 0.91% of the sample.

One collaborating source in Seattle enrolled patients while the patients were actively infected and followed the patients over time throughout the course of disease. The collaborating institutions used their own protocols to collect whole blood in K2EDTA tubes. For TCRbeta analysis, collaborators shipped samples as frozen whole blood, isolated PBMCs, or DNA extracted from either of those sample types. Comments on this clone: Its antigen has not been determined. The sample holds no much larger clone one base away, and base qualities are not on file.

This sequence was found in a young man with COVID-19, enrolled during active disease. The specimen was peripheral blood. This sequence uses TRBV7-3 and TRBJ2-3; TRBD2 is possibly the D segment (6 matching bases). CDR3 protein: CASSLGRDPDTQYF. At the DNA level, the sequence is TGTGCCAGCAGCTTAGGGCGGGATCCAGATACGCAGTATTTT. When the CDR3 is completed using the reference TRBV7-3 and TRBJ2-3 genes on either side, the full variable domain is GAGVSQTPSNKVTEKGKYVELRCDPISGHTALYWYRQSLGQGPEFLIYFQGTGAADDSGLPNDRFFAVRPEGSVSTLKIQRTERGDSAVYLCASSLGRDPDTQYFGPGTRLTVL.